A selection of T cell receptor beta chains follows, all from one sample in a study of identical twins. TCRdb recomputed calls from the 5' RACE reads with MiXCR, one row per CDR3 protein. The data show under 500,000 distinct CDR3 sequences, 13% to 15% seen once. The data were also submitted as part of a second study, on yellow fever vaccine responses in identical twins.

Sequences were obtained from CD4+ T cells sorted from blood. These receptor sequences come from a woman under 30 in good health. Both conserved end residues are part of each CDR3. A D gene is named only where the DNA matches it firmly. Clone size is not always given. Where it is, it says once, few, many or a class for expanded clones.

J gene | CDR3 length | V gene | clone size | D gene | CDR3 protein | CDR3 DNA
TRBJ2-2 | 15 | TRBV29-1 | . | . | CSVEASGRTTGELFF | TGCAGCGTTGAAGCGTCGGGCAGAACTACCGGGGAGCTGTTTTTT
TRBJ2-3 | 16 | TRBV6-1 | few | . | CASTRGAAGATDTQYF | TGTGCCAGCACCCGAGGGGCGGCAGGGGCCACAGATACGCAGTATTTT
TRBJ1-2 | 14 | TRBV20-1 | . | . | CSARLGGFNYGYTF | TGCAGTGCTAGATTGGGGGGCTTTAACTATGGCTACACCTTC
TRBJ2-3 | 17 | TRBV7-9 | . | TRBD1 | CASSLALKTGSTDTQYF | TGTGCCAGCAGCTTAGCCCTAAAGACAGGGAGCACAGATACGCAGTATTTT
TRBJ2-2 | 15 | TRBV20-1 | few | . | CSARDKGRGTGELFF | TGCAGTGCTAGAGATAAGGGTAGAGGAACCGGGGAGCTGTTTTTT
TRBJ2-7 | 12 | TRBV3-1 | few | TRBD2 | CASSPPSGGPTF | TGTGCCAGCAGCCCCCCCAGCGGGGGGCCCACTTTC
TRBJ2-6 | 17 | TRBV5-1 | few | . | CASSLGKDSSGANVLTF | TGCGCCAGCAGCTTGGGCAAAGATAGCTCTGGGGCCAACGTCCTGACTTTC
TRBJ2-5 | 15 | TRBV14 | few | . | CASSQDLHEQETQYF | TGTGCCAGCAGCCAAGATTTGCACGAACAAGAGACCCAGTACTTC
TRBJ2-5 | 19 | TRBV5-1 | . | TRBD2 | CASSSNLKAVTSGRETQYF | TGCGCCAGCAGCTCGAACCTAAAAGCAGTGACTAGCGGGAGGGAGACCCAGTACTTC
TRBJ2-7 | 14 | TRBV18 | . | . | CASSPAGAAYEQYF | TGTGCCAGCTCACCCGCCGGGGCCGCCTACGAGCAGTACTTC
TRBJ1-2 | 12 | TRBV10-1 | . | . | CASSSGPIGYTF | TGCGCCAGCAGCTCAGGGCCCATCGGCTACACCTTC
TRBJ2-3 | 16 | TRBV7-9 | . | TRBD2 | CASSLSGNPTTDTQYF | TGTGCCAGCAGCTTAAGCGGGAACCCAACCACAGATACGCAGTATTTT
TRBJ1-5 | 18 | TRBV12-3/TRBV12-4 | . | . | CASSSTGRLSLGNQPQHF | TGTGCCAGCAGTTCGACAGGTCGTCTAAGTCTGGGCAATCAGCCCCAGCATTTT
TRBJ2-5 | 16 | TRBV21-1 | few | . | CASTRCSGRAVETQYF | TGTGCCAGCACTAGGTGTAGCGGGAGGGCCGTAGAGACCCAGTACTTC
TRBJ1-4 | 15 | TRBV28 | few | . | CASKISRDTNEKLFF | TGTGCCAGCAAAATATCACGGGACACAAATGAAAAACTGTTTTTT
TRBJ2-7 | 11 | TRBV12-3/TRBV12-4 | few | . | CASRSGYEQYF | TGTGCCAGCAGAAGCGGCTACGAGCAGTACTTC
TRBJ1-1 | 12 | TRBV30 | . | . | CAWSWGYTEAFF | TGTGCCTGGAGTTGGGGGTACACTGAAGCTTTCTTT
TRBJ2-3 | 14 | TRBV5-1 | . | . | CASSDPGSTDTQYF | TGCGCCAGCAGCGATCCAGGTAGCACAGATACGCAGTATTTT
TRBJ2-1 | 15 | TRBV12-3/TRBV12-4 | . | . | CASSLVFQGKNEQFF | TGTGCCAGCAGTTTAGTATTTCAGGGGAAGAATGAGCAGTTCTTC
TRBJ2-4 | 16 | TRBV4-3 | few | TRBD1 | CASSQGNRGRPNIQYF | TGCGCCAGCAGCCAGGGTAACAGGGGCCGCCCAAACATTCAGTACTTC
TRBJ2-7 | 13 | TRBV20-1 | . | TRBD1 | CSASGQDRYEQYF | TGCAGTGCCAGTGGACAGGATCGCTACGAGCAGTACTTC
TRBJ2-6 | 16 | TRBV15 | few | . | CATSRDAAAGANVLTF | TGTGCCACCAGCAGAGATGCGGCGGCTGGGGCCAACGTCCTGACTTTC
TRBJ1-5 | 14 | TRBV4-1 | few | . | CASSQLIGVQPQHF | TGCGCCAGCAGCCAACTAATCGGGGTCCAGCCCCAGCATTTT
TRBJ2-7 | 13 | TRBV14 | once | . | CASSDTSIYEQYF | TGTGCCAGCAGCGACACGAGTATATACGAGCAGTACTTC
TRBJ2-3 | 15 | TRBV29-1 | few | . | CSVVGAGAPTDTQYF | TGCAGCGTTGTCGGGGCGGGGGCCCCCACAGATACGCAGTATTTT
TRBJ2-5 | 15 | TRBV15 | few | . | CATSQGPQVQETQYF | TGTGCCACCAGTCAAGGGCCGCAGGTTCAAGAGACCCAGTACTTC
TRBJ2-3 | 12 | TRBV7-2 | few | . | CASSIYTDTQYF | TGTGCCAGCAGCATCTACACAGATACGCAGTATTTT
TRBJ1-2 | 11 | TRBV7-2 | few | . | CGLGFNYGYTF | TGCGGCCTTGGGTTTAACTATGGCTACACCTTC
TRBJ2-2 | 16 | TRBV7-9 | few | TRBD1 | CASSFSPGQGSGELFF | TGTGCCAGCAGCTTTTCTCCGGGACAGGGATCCGGGGAGCTGTTTTTT
TRBJ2-1 | 13 | TRBV3-1 | few | . | CASSQVGGAEQFF | TGTGCCAGCAGCCAAGTCGGAGGGGCTGAGCAGTTCTTC
TRBJ1-2 | 13 | TRBV28 | many | . | CASSGQGRHGYTF | TGTGCCAGCAGTGGGCAGGGGAGGCATGGCTACACCTTC